This T cell receptor beta chain derives from a study of blood T cells in healthy people across ages. CDR3 length: 13 residues. Germline loops: CDR1 SEHNR, CDR2 FQNEAQ (reference sequence). J lost 6 bases, V lost 5 bases, and 4 bases had no gene match. Sample-barcoded 5' priming and a J-beta primer mix drove a second PCR of about 6 to 12 cycles. TCRdb reprocessed the 5' RACE reads via MiXCR and lists one record per CDR3 protein. The sample holds over a million distinct CDR3 sequences, about 23% seen once. Separately, the same data were catalogued under a study of T cells of mothers and their children.

The receptor comes from a girl aged 2-9 years in good health. The rearrangement uses TRBV7-9 and TRBJ1-5, with 7 positions matching TRBD1. Specimen: blood. CDR3 nucleotides: TGTGCCAGCAGCGACAGGGTTGGTCAGCCCCAGCATTTT. Translation: CASSDRVGQPQHF.